This T cell receptor (beta chain) was captured in a study of blood T cell repertoires in COVID-19. TCRdb keeps only in-frame clones here, not all; method: immunoSEQ multiplex PCR. The profile shows 120,000 or so clones, about 84% of them singletons. Germline CDR1 is SEHNR and CDR2 is FQNEAQ (reference sequence). The V segment lost 3 bases and the J segment 0 bases; nucleotides outside the gene matches: 3. The CDR3 has 15 amino acids. The TCR sequence derives from a man aged 60-69 years with acute or convalescent COVID-19. Material: peripheral blood. The rearrangement links TRBV7-9 to TRBJ1-2, with 8 bases lining up with TRBD1. In DNA form, the CDR3 reads TGTGCCAGCAGCTTGCCGACAGGGGCTAACTATGGCTACACCTTC. Residues: CASSLPTGANYGYTF.